The sequence of this T cell receptor (beta chain) was determined in a study of T cells after yellow fever vaccination. Findings of the study overall: Within FACS-sorted repertoires, abundant clonotypes contaminating from the bulk population could be present. Weaker, the secondary response had a peak occurring faster, on day 5 versus 15.

Of note for this clonotype: No antigen is known for it.

TCR cDNA, made by 5'RACE template switching, carried an added universal primer site and UMIs. TCRdb re-called the 5' RACE reads through MiXCR, storing one row per CDR3 protein. Of a few hundred thousand distinct CDR3 sequences in the sample, roughly 6.3% were seen once. Trimming removed 3 bases from V and 1 base from J, with 13 bases in between. This CDR3 comprises 16 residues. Germline values: CDR1 LGHNA, CDR2 YNFKEQ. The sequence derives from a man in his thirties or forties who received the YFV17D yellow fever vaccine. The gene calls are TRBV4-2 and TRBJ2-1, with D tentatively TRBD1 or TRBD2 (6 bases each). The sequencing used CD4+ T cells sorted from PBMCs, collected on the day of the yellow fever booster vaccination. As DNA, the CDR3 is TGTGCCAGCAGCCATCAGAGAGGGGGGTCCTACAATGAGCAGTTCTTC. This encodes CASSHQRGGSYNEQFF.